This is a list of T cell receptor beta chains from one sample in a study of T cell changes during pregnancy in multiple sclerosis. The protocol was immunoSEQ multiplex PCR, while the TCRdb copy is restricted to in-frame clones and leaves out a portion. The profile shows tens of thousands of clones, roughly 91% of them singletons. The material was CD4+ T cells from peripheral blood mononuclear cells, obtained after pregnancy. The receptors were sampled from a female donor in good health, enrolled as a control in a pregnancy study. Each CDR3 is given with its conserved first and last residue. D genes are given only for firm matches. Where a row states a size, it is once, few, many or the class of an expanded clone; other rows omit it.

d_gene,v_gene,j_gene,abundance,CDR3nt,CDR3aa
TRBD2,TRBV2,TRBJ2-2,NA,TGTGCCAGCGGGAGGGAGGGGCTCACCGGGGAGCTGTTTTTT,CASGREGLTGELFF
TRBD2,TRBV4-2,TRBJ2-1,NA,TGTGCCAGCAGCCAATCGACTAGCGAACAGAGCTCCTACAATGAGCAGTTCTTC,CASSQSTSEQSSYNEQFF
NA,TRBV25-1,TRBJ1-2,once,TGTGCCAGCAGACGTGGTGGGCATGGCTACACCTTC,CASRRGGHGYTF
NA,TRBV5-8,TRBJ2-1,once,TGTGCCAGCCAAAGAGGGAGTAATGACAATGAGCAGTTCTTC,CASQRGSNDNEQFF
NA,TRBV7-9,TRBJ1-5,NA,TGTGCCAGCAGCTGGGGGCCCTATAGCAATCAGCCCCAGCATTTT,CASSWGPYSNQPQHF
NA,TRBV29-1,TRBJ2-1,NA,TGCAGCGTTCCGACTAGTCTCGTCAATGAGCAGTTCTTC,CSVPTSLVNEQFF
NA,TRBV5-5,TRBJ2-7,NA,TGTGCCAGCAGCTTGTCTACCGTAACCTACGAGCAGTACTTC,CASSLSTVTYEQYF
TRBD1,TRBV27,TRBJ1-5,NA,TGTGCCAGCCGGATGCGACAGGGGACCAATCAGCCCCAGCATTTT,CASRMRQGTNQPQHF
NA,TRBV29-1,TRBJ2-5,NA,TGCAGCGTTGTATTGGGTGCGGCGGAGACCCAGTACTTC,CSVVLGAAETQYF
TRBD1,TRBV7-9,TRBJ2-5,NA,TGTGCCAGCAGCTTGGGACAGGGACAAGAGACCCAGTACTTC,CASSLGQGQETQYF
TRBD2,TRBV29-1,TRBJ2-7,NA,TGCAGCGTTGCGCGGGAGAGCAGCGAGCAGTACTTC,CSVARESSEQYF
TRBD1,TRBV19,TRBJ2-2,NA,TGTGCCAGTAGTATGGGACAGGGGGCTGGCACCGGGGAGCTGTTTTTT,CASSMGQGAGTGELFF
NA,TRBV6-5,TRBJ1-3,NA,TGTGCCAGCGTTCTTGGAAACACCATATATTTT,CASVLGNTIYF
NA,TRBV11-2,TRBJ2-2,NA,TGTGCCAGCACCCCACAATTCGGGGACACCGGGGAGCTGTTTTTT,CASTPQFGDTGELFF
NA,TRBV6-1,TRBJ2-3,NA,TGTGCCAGCAGTGAAAGGGGGGATACGCAGTATTTT,CASSERGDTQYF
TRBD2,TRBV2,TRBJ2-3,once,TGTGCCAGCAGTACTAGCGCTAGCACAGATACGCAGTATTTT,CASSTSASTDTQYF
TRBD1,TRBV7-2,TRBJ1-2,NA,TGTGCCAGCAGCTTATCCACAGGGGGCGAACGGCGGGGCTACACCTTC,CASSLSTGGERRGYTF